This TCR beta chain was observed in a study of CD4 and CD8 cells across lung adenocarcinoma regions. Germline CDR1 and CDR2: MNHNS and SASEGT. This CDR3 is 14 amino acids long. V lost 2 bases, J lost 9 bases, and 14 bases lay in between. TCRdb reprocessed the PCR reads with MiXCR, giving one entry per CDR3 protein. Here the sample spans more than 25,000 distinct CDR3 sequences, around 53% being singletons. The sequenced sample consisted of CD8+ T cells from the center of a lung tumor. J is TRBJ2-1 and V is TRBV6-1; D perhaps matches TRBD2 (6 bases). This clonotype was obtained from a male donor with lung adenocarcinoma. The CD4 and CD8 labels of this study may be unreliable. The CDR3 DNA reads TGTGCCAGCAGTGAAATAGCTAGCGACCTTGAGCAGTTCTTC. Its protein product is CASSEIASDLEQFF.